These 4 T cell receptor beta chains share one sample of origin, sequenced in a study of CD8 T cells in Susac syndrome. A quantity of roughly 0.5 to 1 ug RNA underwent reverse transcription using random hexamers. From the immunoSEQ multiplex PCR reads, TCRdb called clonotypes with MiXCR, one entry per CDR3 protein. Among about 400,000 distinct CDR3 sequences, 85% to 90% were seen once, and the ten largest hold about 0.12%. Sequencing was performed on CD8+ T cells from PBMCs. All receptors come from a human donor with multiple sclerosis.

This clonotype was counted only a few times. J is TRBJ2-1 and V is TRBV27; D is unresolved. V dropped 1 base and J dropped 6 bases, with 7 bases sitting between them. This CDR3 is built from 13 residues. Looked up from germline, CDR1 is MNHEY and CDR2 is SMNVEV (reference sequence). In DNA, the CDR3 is TGTGCCAGCAGTTTATTGGCTTTCAATGAGCAGTTCTTC. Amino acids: CASSLLAFNEQFF.

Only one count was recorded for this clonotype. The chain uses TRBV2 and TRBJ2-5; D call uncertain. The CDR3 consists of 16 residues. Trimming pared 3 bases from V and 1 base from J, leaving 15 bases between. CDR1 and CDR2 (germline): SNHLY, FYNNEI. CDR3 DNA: TGTGCCAGCAGTGAGGGTCAGGCCCTACTCCAAGAGACCCAGTACTTC. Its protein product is CASSEGQALLQETQYF.

CDR3 in DNA: TGTGCCAGCAGCCGTTACACAGGGAGCAATCAGCCCCAGCATTTT. Translation gives CASSRYTGSNQPQHF. The rearrangement links TRBV6-5 to TRBJ1-5; maybe TRBD1 (6 bases). The V gene's germline CDR1 is MNHEY and CDR2 SVGAGI. The V end was cut by 6 bases, the J end by 1 base, with 13 bases between. This CDR3 region has 15 residues.

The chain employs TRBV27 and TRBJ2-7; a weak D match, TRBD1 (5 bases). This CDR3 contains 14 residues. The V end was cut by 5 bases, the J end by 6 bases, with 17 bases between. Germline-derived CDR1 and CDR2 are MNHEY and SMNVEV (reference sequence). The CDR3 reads CASSLGAGLVEQYF. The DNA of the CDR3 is TGTGCCAGCAGTCTAGGGGCAGGGTTGGTCGAGCAGTACTTC.